This TCR beta chain was retrieved from a study of T cell changes during pregnancy in multiple sclerosis. This clone was picked up a small number of times. TCRdb's table, derived via immunoSEQ multiplex PCR, lists solely in-frame clones and lacks some. Of 35,000 to 45,000 clones detected, over 85% appear once; the ten largest clones hold almost 5.5%. Germline assignment: CDR1 SGHRS and CDR2 YFSETQ. The ends lost 4 bases at V and 1 base at J; junction bases unmatched: 7. CDR3 length equals 16 residues. Sequenced here: peripheral blood, sampled in the third trimester of pregnancy. The source of this sequence is a female donor in good health, enrolled as a control in a pregnancy study. The genes are TRBV5-1 and TRBJ2-2; 7 bases map to TRBD1. For the CDR3, the DNA is TGCGCCAGCAGCCTGACAGGGAAGAAGAACACCGGGGAGCTGTTTTTT. Translating gives CASSLTGKKNTGELFF.